This T cell receptor beta chain was sequenced in a study of blood T cells in healthy people across ages. This CDR3 region has 17 residues. V shed 5 bases and J shed 0 bases, with 18 bases lying between them. Germline V gene data show CDR1 as KGHDR and CDR2 as SFDVKD. With a J-beta primer mix and a sample-barcoded 5' primer, a second PCR ran about 6 to 11 cycles. TCRdb processed the 5' RACE reads anew with MiXCR; each CDR3 protein has one entry. Of 700,000 or so distinct CDR3 sequences detected, about a fifth appear once; the ten largest clones hold about 20%. General study results and limits: It was not possible, with unsorted PBMCs, to conclusively compare naive and antigen-experienced cells.

About this clonotype itself: Its cognate antigen is unknown.

This TCR derives from a man aged 65 to 85 in good health. The material sequenced was blood. The chain links TRBV24-1 to TRBJ2-5, with D perhaps given as TRBD1 or TRBD2 (5 bases each). The CDR3 here is CATSAGPGPPYQETQYF. The CDR3 bases are TGTGCCACCAGTGCCGGACCGGGACCCCCGTACCAAGAGACCCAGTACTTC.